The 3 T cell receptor beta chains below come from one sample, sequenced in a study of identical twins (dated by TCRdb to the mid-2010s). The library was produced with 5' RACE. Sequenced using an Illumina HiSeq 2000. Using fastp trimming at Q25 and MiXCR clonotype assembly, TCRdb reanalyzed the public sequencing data and kept in-frame beta chains. A single entry per CDR3 protein holds the most common genes and DNA from its merged rows. For this sample the table gives 450,000 to 650,000 distinct CDR3 sequences, of which about 16% were detected only once. The ten largest clones add up to 0.44% of the sample. These data are also associated with another study on yellow fever vaccine responses in identical twins.

The sequencing input was CD4+ T cells sorted from blood. The receptors here all came from a woman under 30 in good health.

The J gene is TRBJ1-4, the V gene TRBV12-3 or TRBV12-4; no definite D call. There are 14 residues in the CDR3. Trimming pared 6 bases from V and 8 bases from J, leaving 16 bases between. The CDR3 reads CASRPGRPREKLFF. The CDR3, as DNA: TGTGCCAGCAGACCCGGTAGGCCTCGGGAAAAACTGTTTTTT.

This clonotype was found a few times. This chain links TRBV5-1 with TRBJ1-4, with 8 bases matching TRBD1. Per germline, CDR1 SGHRS and CDR2 YFSETQ. The CDR3 is 15 amino acids. The V and J ends lost 2 bases and 3 bases, in that order; junction bases with no gene match: 3. The CDR3 protein is CASSLRTGPNEKLFF. In DNA, the CDR3 is TGCGCCAGCAGCTTAAGGACAGGGCCTAATGAAAAACTGTTTTTT. Based on the CDR3 plus reference TRBV5-1 and TRBJ1-4, the full variable domain is KAGVTQTPRYLIKTRGQQVTLSCSPISGHRSVSWYQQTPGQGLQFLFEYFSETQRNKGNFPGRFSGRQFSNSRSEMNVSTLELGDSALYLCASSLRTGPNEKLFFGSGTQLSVL.

This clonotype was observed many times. This chain uses TRBV7-8 with TRBJ1-3; unclear D gene. The V end lost 0 bases, the J end lost 0 bases, and 6 bases lay between the germline ends. The CDR3 loop spans 15 amino acids. Germline V gene lookup returns CDR1 SGHVS and CDR2 FQNEAQ. DNA for the CDR3: TGTGCCAGCAGCTTAGCAGCTGACTCTGGAAACACCATATATTTT. Translation: CASSLAADSGNTIYF.